This T cell receptor (beta chain) came from a study of T cells in tuberculosis. Regarding the study as a whole: Shorter CDR3-alpha in active tuberculosis partly drove smaller distances.

Tuberculin skin test and IGRA determined adolescents' latent tuberculosis status at entry. Repertoires were generated with immunoSEQ multiplex PCR, while TCRdb's copy carries only in-frame clones and drops some. The sample lists about 29,000 clones, 85% to 95% occurring once. This CDR3 has 15 amino acids. Germline lookup yields CDR1 LNHDA and CDR2 SQIVND (reference sequence). Deletions cut 5 bases from V and 4 bases from J, with 18 bases between. About this clone itself: Its antigen remains unidentified.

The receptor was derived from a donor aged 5-35 years with latent tuberculosis or without tuberculosis infection. What was sequenced was PBMCs. The chain joins TRBV19 to TRBJ2-7; weak D call: TRBD2 (6 bases). The CDR3 DNA reads TGTGCCAGTAGTCAACGGGGACTCGGCCCATACGAGCAGTACTTC. Translated, it gives CASSQRGLGPYEQYF.